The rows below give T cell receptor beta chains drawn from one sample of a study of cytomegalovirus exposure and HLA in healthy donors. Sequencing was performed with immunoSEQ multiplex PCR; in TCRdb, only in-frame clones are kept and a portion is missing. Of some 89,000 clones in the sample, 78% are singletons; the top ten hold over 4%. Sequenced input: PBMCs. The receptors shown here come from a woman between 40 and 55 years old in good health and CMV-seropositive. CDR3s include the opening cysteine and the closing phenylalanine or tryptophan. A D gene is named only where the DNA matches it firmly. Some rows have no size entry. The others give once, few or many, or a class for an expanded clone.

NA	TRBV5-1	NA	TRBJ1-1	TGCGCCAGCAGCTTGGAACCGGGGAAAAACACTGAAGCTTTCTTT	CASSLEPGKNTEAFF
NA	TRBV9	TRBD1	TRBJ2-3	TGTGCCAGCAGCACCCGGACAGGCTCTGGCACAGATACGCAGTATTTT	CASSTRTGSGTDTQYF
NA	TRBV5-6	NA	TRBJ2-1	TGTGCCAGCAGCTCGCCCAGGGCCCCAAGGGATGAGCAGTTCTTC	CASSSPRAPRDEQFF
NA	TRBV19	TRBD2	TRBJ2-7	TGTGCCAGTACCGGCGGGAGCAATTACGAGCAGTACTTC	CASTGGSNYEQYF
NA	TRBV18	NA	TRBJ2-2	TGTGCCAGCTCACCAGGGGGCGGCACCGGGGAGCTGTTTTTT	CASSPGGGTGELFF
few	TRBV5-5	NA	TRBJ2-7	TGTGCCAGCAGCTTCGGAGTTTACGAGCAGTACTTC	CASSFGVYEQYF
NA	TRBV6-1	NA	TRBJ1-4	TGTGCCAGCAGTGAAGCAGGCAGGGTCGCCGCGAGAAGCGAAAAACTGTTTTTT	CASSEAGRVAARSEKLFF
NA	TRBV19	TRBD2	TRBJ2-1	TGTGCCAGTAGTAGGGCTAGCGGGAGCTCCTACAATGAGCAGTTCTTC	CASSRASGSSYNEQFF
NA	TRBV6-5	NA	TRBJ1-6	TGTGCCAGCAGTTACTTTTCGTACAGTAATTCACCCCTCCACTTT	CASSYFSYSNSPLHF
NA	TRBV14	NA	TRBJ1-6	TGTGCCAGCAGCCAAGGACAGTATTCACCCCTCCACTTT	CASSQGQYSPLHF
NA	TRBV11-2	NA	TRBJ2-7	TGTGCCAGCAGCTCAACGAGGAGTTACGAGCAGTACTTC	CASSSTRSYEQYF
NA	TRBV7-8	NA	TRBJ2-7	TGTGCCAGCAGCTTCAAGGAGGAGGCCTACGAGCAGTACTTC	CASSFKEEAYEQYF
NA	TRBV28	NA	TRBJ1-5	TGTGCCAGCAGTTCCCTCGCCAGGGAGGGTCAGCCCCAGCATTTT	CASSSLAREGQPQHF
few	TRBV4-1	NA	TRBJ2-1	TGCGCCAGCAGCCCAAACACCCAACCCTACAATGAGCAGTTCTTC	CASSPNTQPYNEQFF
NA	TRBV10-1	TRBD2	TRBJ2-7	TGCGCCAGCAGTGACGCTACTAGCGGGCTCACCTACGAGCAGTACTTC	CASSDATSGLTYEQYF
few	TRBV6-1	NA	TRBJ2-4	TGTGCCAGCAGTCAGCGGGGAGGGGGAAACATTCAGTACTTC	CASSQRGGGNIQYF
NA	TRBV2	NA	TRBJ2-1	TGTGCCAGCAGATGGGACATCTCAAACGGTGAGCAGTTCTTC	CASRWDISNGEQFF
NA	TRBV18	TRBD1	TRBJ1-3	TGTGCCAGCTCACGGGACAGGGGAGCTGGAAACACCATATATTTT	CASSRDRGAGNTIYF
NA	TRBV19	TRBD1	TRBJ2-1	TGTGCCAGTAAAAGACAGGGACCATACAATGAGCAGTTCTTC	CASKRQGPYNEQFF
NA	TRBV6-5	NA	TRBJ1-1	TGTGCCAGCAGCCCCAGTCGACTTCATAACACTGAAGCTTTCTTT	CASSPSRLHNTEAFF
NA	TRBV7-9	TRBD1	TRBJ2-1	TGTGCCAGCAGACCGGGACAGTACTACAATGAGCAGTTCTTC	CASRPGQYYNEQFF
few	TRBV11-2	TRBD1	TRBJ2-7	TGTGCCAGCAGCCCGGACGACAGGGGTTACGAGCAGTACTTC	CASSPDDRGYEQYF
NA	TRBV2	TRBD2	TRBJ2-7	TGTGCCAGCAGTCCTGGACTAGCGGGAAACTACGAGCAGTACTTC	CASSPGLAGNYEQYF
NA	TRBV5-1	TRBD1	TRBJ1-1	TGCGCCAGCAGCCAGAGGACGGACAGGGGGACTGAAGCTTTCTTT	CASSQRTDRGTEAFF
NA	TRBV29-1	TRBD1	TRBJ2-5	TGCAGCGTTGAAGCCTTGAGGGGGACAGGGGGCTACCAAGAGACCCAGTACTTC	CSVEALRGTGGYQETQYF
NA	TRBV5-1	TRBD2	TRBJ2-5	TGCGCCAGCAGCTTGGCCGGGGCGGGAGAAGAGACCCAGTACTTC	CASSLAGAGEETQYF
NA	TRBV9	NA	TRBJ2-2	TGTGCCAGCAGCGTAGTTAGCAGGGAAGACGGGGAGCTGTTTTTT	CASSVVSREDGELFF
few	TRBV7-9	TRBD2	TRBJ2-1	TGTGCCAGCAGCTCTCCTCCGGGACTAGCGGGAGGAGGAGAGCAGTTCTTC	CASSSPPGLAGGGEQFF
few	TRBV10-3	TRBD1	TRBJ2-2	TGTGCCATCAGTGACGTCCAGGGGGCGAACACCGGGGAGCTGTTTTTT	CAISDVQGANTGELFF
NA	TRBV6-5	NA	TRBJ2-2	TGTGCCAGCAGTTCGGGTTACCTCACCGGGGAGCTGTTTTTT	CASSSGYLTGELFF
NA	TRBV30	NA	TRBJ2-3	TGTGCCTGGGGCGAGGGCGCAGATACGCAGTATTTT	CAWGEGADTQYF
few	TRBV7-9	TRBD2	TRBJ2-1	TGTGCCAGCAGCTTGCGGGAGGGTGTAGATGAGCAGTTCTTC	CASSLREGVDEQFF
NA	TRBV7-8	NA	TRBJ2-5	TGTGCCAGCAGCTTAGACGTCTGGAGGGAGGAGACCCAGTACTTC	CASSLDVWREETQYF
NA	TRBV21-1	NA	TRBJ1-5	TGTGCCAGCAGCAAAGGATTGCGGGGGAAGAATCAGCCCCAGCATTTT	CASSKGLRGKNQPQHF
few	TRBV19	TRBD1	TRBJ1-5	TGTGCCAGTAGTATGACAGGGATGGGGGGACAGCCCCAGCATTTT	CASSMTGMGGQPQHF
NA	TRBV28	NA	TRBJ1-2	TGTGCCAGCAGTTCCCGACTTAACGGGGGCTACACCTTC	CASSSRLNGGYTF
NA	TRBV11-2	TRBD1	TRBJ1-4	TGTGCCAGCAGGTCCCCGGAGACAGGGTCTGAAAAACTGTTTTTT	CASRSPETGSEKLFF
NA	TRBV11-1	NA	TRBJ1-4	TGTGCCAGCAGCCCCCGGGAGGACAATGAAAAACTGTTTTTT	CASSPREDNEKLFF
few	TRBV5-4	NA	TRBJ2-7	TGTGCCAGCAGCTTGTGGGACAATAGAAGATACGAGCAGTACTTC	CASSLWDNRRYEQYF
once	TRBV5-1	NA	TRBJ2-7	TGCGCCAGCAGCCATCTCGACAGTTACGAGCAGTACTTC	CASSHLDSYEQYF
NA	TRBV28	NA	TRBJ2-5	TGTGCCAGCAGTTTAATGCAGGGGCAGGTTGAGACCCAGTACTTC	CASSLMQGQVETQYF
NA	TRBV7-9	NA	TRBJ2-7	TGTGCCAGCAGCTTAGCGACTAGTTGGGGGACCGGCTCCTACGAGCAGTACTTC	CASSLATSWGTGSYEQYF
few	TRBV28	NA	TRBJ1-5	TGTGCCAGCAGTTGGTCGGGATCCGGAGGCAATCAGCCCCAGCATTTT	CASSWSGSGGNQPQHF
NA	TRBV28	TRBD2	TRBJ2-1	TGTGCCAGCAGACGGACTAGCGGACCATACAATGAGCAGTTCTTC	CASRRTSGPYNEQFF
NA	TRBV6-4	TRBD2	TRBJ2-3	TGTGCCAGCAGTGACGAGTATAGCGGGAGCTCAGATACGCAGTATTTT	CASSDEYSGSSDTQYF
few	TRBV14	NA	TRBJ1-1	TGTGCCAGCAGCCAAGAGCTCGGCACTGAAGCTTTCTTT	CASSQELGTEAFF
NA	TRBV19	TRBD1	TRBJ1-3	TGTGCCAGTAGTCCGGACAGGGGAATAGGAAACACCATATATTTT	CASSPDRGIGNTIYF
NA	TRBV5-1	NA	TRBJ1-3	TGCGCCAGCAGCTTGGCAGCATACGGGGGAAACACCATATATTTT	CASSLAAYGGNTIYF
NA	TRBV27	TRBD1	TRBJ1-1	TGTGCCAGCAGTGAACAGGGGAGGACTGAAGCTTTCTTT	CASSEQGRTEAFF
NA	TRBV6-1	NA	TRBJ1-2	TGTGCCAGCAGTGAATTATTTGGCAGGGTTTATGGCTACACCTTC	CASSELFGRVYGYTF
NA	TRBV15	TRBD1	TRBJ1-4	TGTGCCACCAGCGACGGGACAGCCTCAAATGAAAAACTGTTTTTT	CATSDGTASNEKLFF
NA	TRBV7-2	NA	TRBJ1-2	TGTGCCAGCAGCTTAGCCCAGGGCGGCTACACCTTC	CASSLAQGGYTF
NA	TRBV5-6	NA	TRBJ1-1	TGTGCCAGCAGCCCCCTCGGTACAGGGCATGCGAACACTGAAGCTTTCTTT	CASSPLGTGHANTEAFF
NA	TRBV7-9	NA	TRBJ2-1	TGTGCCAGCAGCTTGGCGTCCGGGGGTGAGCAGTTCTTC	CASSLASGGEQFF
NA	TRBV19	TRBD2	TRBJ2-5	TGTGCCAGTAGGTCCGGGGGAGGGGAGACCCAGTACTTC	CASRSGGGETQYF
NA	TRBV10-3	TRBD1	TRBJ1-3	TGTGCCATCAGTGAGTCTTACGGGACAGGGGACTCTGGAAACACCATATATTTT	CAISESYGTGDSGNTIYF
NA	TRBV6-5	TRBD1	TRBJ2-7	TGTGCCAGCAGTTCCACTCAGGGGGCAGTGAACGAGCAGTACTTC	CASSSTQGAVNEQYF
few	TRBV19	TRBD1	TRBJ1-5	TGTGCCAGCAACAGGGGGAACCAGCCCCAGCATTTT	CASNRGNQPQHF
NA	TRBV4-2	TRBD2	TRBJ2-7	TGTGCCAGCAGCCAAGAGGGTACTAGCGGGTCCTACGAGCAGTACTTC	CASSQEGTSGSYEQYF